These T cell receptor beta chains were read from a single sample in a study of T cell responses to AZD1222 COVID-19 vaccine. Assay: immunoSEQ multiplex PCR; the TCRdb copy retains only in-frame clones and omits some. The sample has some 150,000 clones; roughly 87% are singletons. The starting material was peripheral blood, obtained 28 days after the second dose of the MenACWY control vaccine. All receptors derive from an adult who received the MenACWY meningococcal vaccine as a control. The CDR3 runs from the conserved cysteine through the conserved F or W. A D gene is named only where the DNA matches it firmly. Part of the rows lack a size; the others show once, few, many or a class for expanded clones.

D gene	CDR3 length	clone size	J gene	V gene	CDR3 protein	CDR3 DNA
TRBD1	16	NA	TRBJ1-5	TRBV28	CASSPGGQGSNQPQHF	TGTGCCAGCAGCCCAGGGGGCCAGGGGAGCAATCAGCCCCAGCATTTT
TRBD1	13	once	TRBJ1-1	TRBV7-9	CASSRTGDTEAFF	TGTGCCAGCAGCCGAACAGGGGACACTGAAGCTTTCTTT
NA	17	NA	TRBJ1-3	TRBV3-1/TRBV3-2	CASSQDQSAYSGNTIYF	TGTGCCAGCAGCCAAGACCAGTCCGCCTACTCTGGAAACACCATATATTTT
NA	16	NA	TRBJ1-6	TRBV7-6	CASSSLPGSYNSPLHF	TGTGCCAGCAGCTCCCTACCGGGGTCCTATAATTCACCCCTCCACTTT
NA	13	once	TRBJ1-1	TRBV19	CASSFGEGTEAFF	TGTGCCAGTAGTTTTGGGGAGGGCACTGAAGCTTTCTTT
NA	15	NA	TRBJ2-4	TRBV27	CASSLGRSAKNIQYF	TGTGCCAGCAGTTTGGGCAGAAGCGCAAAAAACATTCAGTACTTC
NA	14	NA	TRBJ1-1	TRBV10-3	CAISGGVGDTEAFF	TGTGCCATCAGTGGTGGGGTGGGGGACACTGAAGCTTTCTTT
TRBD1	15	NA	TRBJ1-5	TRBV9	CASSVNGQVGQPQHF	TGTGCCAGCAGCGTAAACGGACAGGTTGGTCAGCCCCAGCATTTT
TRBD1	15	once	TRBJ2-2	TRBV5-1	CASSHGQGASGELFF	TGCGCCAGCAGCCACGGACAGGGGGCAAGCGGGGAGCTGTTTTTT
TRBD1	16	NA	TRBJ1-5	TRBV2	CASSVGTGGANQPQHF	TGTGCCAGCAGTGTCGGGACAGGGGGCGCGAATCAGCCCCAGCATTTT
NA	14	NA	TRBJ1-1	TRBV19	CASSTYRSDTEAFF	TGTGCCAGTAGTACCTACAGGTCGGACACTGAAGCTTTCTTT
NA	15	NA	TRBJ2-2	TRBV14	CASSQVRQGAGELFF	TGTGCCAGCAGCCAAGTTCGTCAGGGCGCCGGGGAGCTGTTTTTT
NA	13	NA	TRBJ2-7	TRBV2	CASLRSPAYEQYF	TGTGCCAGCCTCCGGAGCCCCGCCTACGAGCAGTACTTC
TRBD1	15	NA	TRBJ2-1	TRBV11-2	CASSLKRTGFDEQFF	TGTGCCAGCAGCTTAAAGAGGACAGGGTTTGATGAGCAGTTCTTC
TRBD1	17	NA	TRBJ1-1	TRBV5-1	CASSLGYRGLMNTEAFF	TGCGCCAGCAGCTTGGGTTACAGGGGGCTCATGAACACTGAAGCTTTCTTT
TRBD1	16	NA	TRBJ1-1	TRBV5-1	CASSLATGAMNTEAFF	TGCGCCAGCAGCTTGGCGACAGGGGCCATGAACACTGAAGCTTTCTTT
TRBD1	14	once	TRBJ1-2	TRBV6-5	CASSYGTGNYGYTF	TGTGCCAGCAGTTACGGGACAGGAAACTATGGCTACACCTTC
NA	13	NA	TRBJ2-1	TRBV14	CASSPQRGYEQFF	TGTGCCAGCAGCCCCCAACGGGGATATGAGCAGTTCTTC
NA	15	NA	TRBJ2-7	TRBV3-1/TRBV3-2	CASSLLGGQPTEQYF	TGTGCCAGCAGCCTACTGGGTGGACAGCCTACGGAGCAGTACTTC
NA	12	NA	TRBJ1-2	TRBV28	CASSFRLYGYTF	TGTGCCAGCAGTTTCAGGTTGTATGGCTACACCTTC
TRBD2	14	NA	TRBJ2-7	TRBV6-1	CASRAEREFYEQYF	TGTGCCAGCAGGGCCGAGCGGGAGTTCTACGAGCAGTACTTC
NA	14	NA	TRBJ2-7	TRBV19	CASNTVEAPYEQYF	TGTGCCAGCAACACGGTCGAGGCGCCCTACGAGCAGTACTTC
NA	16	NA	TRBJ2-2	TRBV7-6	CASSPFGQANTGELFF	TGTGCCAGCAGCCCGTTCGGCCAGGCGAACACCGGGGAGCTGTTTTTT
NA	11	once	TRBJ2-7	TRBV6-2/TRBV6-3	CASSLYYEQYF	TGTGCCAGCAGCCTTTACTACGAGCAGTACTTC
NA	14	NA	TRBJ1-1	TRBV4-3	CASSQVDTNTEAFF	TGCGCCAGCAGCCAAGTGGACACGAACACTGAAGCTTTCTTT
TRBD1	14	NA	TRBJ1-5	TRBV27	CASSPGQGVGPQHF	TGTGCCAGCAGTCCGGGACAGGGGGTGGGGCCCCAGCATTTT
NA	12	NA	TRBJ2-2	TRBV9	CASSVSTGELFF	TGTGCCAGCAGCGTATCCACCGGGGAGCTGTTTTTT
NA	14	NA	TRBJ1-4	TRBV7-2	CASSLGQGAEKLFF	TGTGCCAGCAGCTTGGGTCAGGGTGCTGAAAAACTGTTTTTT
NA	13	NA	TRBJ2-3	TRBV5-1	CASCEVGADTQYF	TGCGCCAGCTGTGAAGTGGGAGCAGATACGCAGTATTTT
NA	13	NA	TRBJ1-1	TRBV6-2/TRBV6-3	CASSYLVLTEAFF	TGTGCCAGCAGTTACCTGGTCCTCACTGAAGCTTTCTTT
NA	16	once	TRBJ2-6	TRBV7-2	CASSLQGLAGANVLTF	TGTGCCAGCAGCTTACAGGGGCTGGCTGGGGCCAACGTCCTGACTTTC
NA	13	NA	TRBJ1-6	TRBV2	CASSYAENSPLHF	TGTGCCAGCAGTTACGCCGAGAATTCACCCCTCCACTTT
TRBD1	13	NA	TRBJ2-1	TRBV12-3/TRBV12-4	CASRPGQDNEQFF	TGTGCCAGCAGACCCGGACAGGACAATGAGCAGTTCTTC
NA	14	NA	TRBJ2-5	TRBV5-4	CASSLGGTQETQYF	TGTGCCAGCAGCTTGGGAGGGACCCAAGAGACCCAGTACTTC
NA	13	NA	TRBJ1-4	TRBV29-1	CMRGKKTNEKLFF	TGCATGCGGGGGAAGAAAACTAATGAAAAACTGTTTTTT
NA	11	NA	TRBJ2-1	TRBV7-9	CASGGYNEQFF	TGTGCCAGCGGGGGTTACAATGAGCAGTTCTTC
NA	15	NA	TRBJ1-3	TRBV6-5	CASSQLGSSGNTIYF	TGTGCCAGCAGTCAACTCGGGAGCTCTGGAAACACCATATATTTT
NA	16	NA	TRBJ1-1	TRBV18	CASSPQMVGVNTEAFF	TGTGCCAGCTCGCCTCAAATGGTAGGGGTGAACACTGAAGCTTTCTTT
NA	15	once	TRBJ2-5	TRBV7-8	CASSPGAGTSQTQYF	TGTGCCAGCAGCCCAGGGGCCGGGACCTCCCAGACCCAGTACTTC
NA	13	NA	TRBJ1-2	TRBV11-3	CASSEGVYYGYTF	TGTGCCAGCAGCGAGGGGGTCTACTATGGCTACACCTTC
TRBD1	13	NA	TRBJ2-1	TRBV29-1	CSAGQDLYNEQFF	TGCAGCGCCGGACAGGACCTCTACAATGAGCAGTTCTTC
NA	15	NA	TRBJ2-2	TRBV7-2	CASSSRQGGTGELFF	TGTGCCAGCAGCTCCCGACAGGGAGGTACCGGGGAGCTGTTTTTT
NA	14	NA	TRBJ1-1	TRBV18	CASSPQREGTEAFF	TGTGCCAGCTCACCGCAAAGGGAGGGCACTGAAGCTTTCTTT
NA	14	NA	TRBJ2-7	TRBV6-5	CASSYQSSSYEQYF	TGTGCCAGCAGTTACCAGTCTTCCTCCTACGAGCAGTACTTC
TRBD1	18	NA	TRBJ2-7	TRBV4-1	CASSQVGLEAGGKREQYF	TGCGCCAGCAGCCAAGTAGGCCTTGAGGCAGGGGGAAAGCGGGAGCAGTACTTC
NA	13	NA	TRBJ2-1	TRBV11-3	CASSLGPAREQFF	TGTGCCAGCAGCTTGGGACCAGCTCGTGAGCAGTTCTTC
TRBD1	14	NA	TRBJ1-2	TRBV27	CASSFQDRGIGYTF	TGTGCCAGCAGTTTCCAGGACAGGGGGATTGGCTACACCTTC
TRBD1	18	NA	TRBJ2-4	TRBV28	CASSSTDAGQGVFYVQYF	TGTGCCAGCAGTTCGACTGATGCCGGACAGGGGGTATTTTATGTTCAGTACTTC
NA	11	NA	TRBJ2-7	TRBV10-1	CASSSLYEQYF	TGCGCCAGCAGCTCCCTTTACGAGCAGTACTTC
TRBD2	18	NA	TRBJ2-1	TRBV11-2	CASSLVGIAGRGYNEQFF	TGTGCCAGCAGCTTAGTGGGAATAGCGGGAAGGGGCTACAATGAGCAGTTCTTC
NA	13	NA	TRBJ2-3	TRBV3-1/TRBV3-2	CASSQLFTDTQYF	TGTGCCAGCAGCCAACTCTTCACAGATACGCAGTATTTT
NA	16	NA	TRBJ2-1	TRBV7-9	CASSLGAGPSYNEQFF	TGTGCCAGCAGCCTTGGGGCGGGACCATCCTACAATGAGCAGTTCTTC
TRBD1	15	NA	TRBJ2-2	TRBV20-1	CSASLGTGDTGELFF	TGCAGTGCTAGTCTCGGGACAGGGGACACCGGGGAGCTGTTTTTT